This T cell receptor beta chain is from a study of tissue T cells after allogeneic stem cell transplantation. Study-wide findings and caveats: Motif-based clustering found tissue-specific repertoire signatures shared across patients, though few clones were shared.

Only in-frame clones appear in the TCRdb table, and some are missing; sequencing was by immunoSEQ multiplex PCR. Of about 1,200 clones listed, just under 45% were seen once; the top ten hold 40% to 45%. This clone was found a few times. Its specificity is not known. The CDR3 spans 14 residues. The ends lost 6 bases at V and 5 bases at J; junction bases unmatched: 7. Germline V lookup: CDR1 LNHDA, CDR2 SQIVND (reference sequence). The sequencing here drew on esophageal tissue, taken at autopsy. The chain couples TRBV19 to TRBJ2-4; TRBD1 aligns across 7 bases. This clonotype originated in a female patient aged 40 to 69 with steroid-refractory graft-versus-host disease after an allogeneic stem cell transplant. Some of the T cells might come from the graft donor. CDR3 amino acids: CASSWDSRENIQYF. The CDR3 DNA sequence: TGTGCCAGTAGCTGGGACAGTAGGGAAAACATTCAGTACTTC. Together with reference TRBV19 and TRBJ2-4, the CDR3 gives the full variable domain: DGGITQSPKYLFRKEGQNVTLSCEQNLNHDAMYWYRQDPGQGLRLIYYSQIVNDFQKGDIAEGYSVSREKKESFPLTVTSAQKNPTAFYLCASSWDSRENIQYFGAGTRLSVL.